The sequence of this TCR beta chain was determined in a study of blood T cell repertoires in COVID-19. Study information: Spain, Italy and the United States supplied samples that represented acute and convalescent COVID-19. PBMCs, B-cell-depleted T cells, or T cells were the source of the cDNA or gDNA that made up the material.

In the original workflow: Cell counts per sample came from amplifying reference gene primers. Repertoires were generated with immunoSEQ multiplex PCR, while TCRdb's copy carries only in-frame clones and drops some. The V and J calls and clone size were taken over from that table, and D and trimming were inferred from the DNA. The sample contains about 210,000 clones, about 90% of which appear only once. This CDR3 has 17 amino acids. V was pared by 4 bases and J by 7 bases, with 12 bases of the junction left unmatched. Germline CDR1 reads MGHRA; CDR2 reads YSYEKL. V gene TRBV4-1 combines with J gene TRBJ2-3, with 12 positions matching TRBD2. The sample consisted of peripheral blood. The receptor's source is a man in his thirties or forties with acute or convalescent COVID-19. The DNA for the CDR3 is TGCGCCAGCAGCCGAGAGAGGACTAGCGGGACAACATATACGCAGTATTTT. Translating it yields CASSRERTSGTTYTQYF.